The next 30 T cell receptor beta chains were all read from a single sample in a study of early T cells in non-severe SARS-CoV-2 infection. Each CDR3 protein gets one entry after TCRdb re-called the 5' RACE reads with MiXCR. The sample lists approximately 45,000 distinct CDR3 sequences, over 5% occurring once. The sequenced material came from whole blood. All receptors come from an adult who was a healthcare worker with PCR-confirmed SARS-CoV-2 infection or an uninfected control (not recorded which).

There are many counts of this clonotype. The chain couples TRBV15 to TRBJ2-3; D possibly corresponds to TRBD2 (6 bases). Germline assignment: CDR1 LNHNV and CDR2 YYDKDF (reference sequence). The CDR3 is 16 residues long. Between the trimmed V and J ends, which lost 0 bases and 4 bases, there was a span of 14 bases. CDR3 nucleotides: TGTGCCACCAGCAGAGATGATGGCGGGGTTGCAGATACGCAGTATTTT. Translated: CATSRDDGGVADTQYF.

This sequence joins TRBV9 and TRBJ2-3; 7 bases are a match to TRBD2. CDR3 size: 16 residues. CDR1 SGDLS and CDR2 YYNGEE come from the germline V gene. Trimming took 2 bases from V and 2 from J; bases not matched to a gene: 8. Here the CDR3 DNA reads TGTGCCAGCAGCGTGACCGGGACTACCCCCACAGATACGCAGTATTTT. Amino acid sequence: CASSVTGTTPTDTQYF.

This clonotype came up a few times. V gene TRBV19 combines with J gene TRBJ2-2, with D possibly called TRBD1 or TRBD2 (5 bases each). This CDR3 comprises 14 residues. V lost 2 bases and J 6 bases, leaving 10 bases between the germline ends. The germline V gene encodes CDR1 LNHDA and CDR2 SQIVND (reference sequence). The CDR3 is CASSILRGSGELFF. CDR3 sequence (DNA): TGTGCCAGTAGTATATTGAGGGGTTCCGGGGAGCTGTTTTTT.

The sample holds a few counts of this clonotype. CDR3 nucleotide sequence: TGTGCCAGCAGCTTAAAGGGCTACGAGCAGTACTTC. Amino acids: CASSLKGYEQYF. The chain uses TRBV11-2 and TRBJ2-7; unclear D gene. Germline lookup yields CDR1 SGHAT and CDR2 FQNNGV. The CDR3 sequence is 12 residues long. V gave up 2 bases and J gave up 3 bases, with 5 bases separating them.

In its sample, this clonotype was seen many times. V and J are TRBV10-3 and TRBJ1-4; D remains unclear. The CDR3 is 15 amino acids. The V end lost 6 bases, the J end lost 7 bases, and 18 bases lay between the germline ends. In germline, CDR1 is ENHRY, CDR2 SYGVKD. CDR3: CAIRTNSDRSEKLFF. The CDR3 DNA reads TGTGCCATCAGGACAAACAGCGACCGGAGTGAAAAACTGTTTTTT.

The V gene is TRBV9, the J gene TRBJ2-3, with a tentative D call TRBD1 (6 bases). V was clipped by 4 bases and J by 0 bases, with 18 bases between them. The V gene's germline CDR1 is SGDLS and CDR2 YYNGEE. The CDR3 length is 17 residues. The CDR3 loop reads CASSPSPRGPSTDTQYF. In DNA, the CDR3 is TGTGCCAGCAGCCCTAGTCCCAGGGGACCTAGCACAGATACGCAGTATTTT. Based on the CDR3 plus reference TRBV9 and TRBJ2-3, the full variable domain is DSGVTQTPKHLITATGQRVTLRCSPRSGDLSVYWYQQSLDQGLQFLIQYYNGEERAKGNILERFSAQQFPDLHSELNLSSLELGDSALYFCASSPSPRGPSTDTQYFGPGTRLTVL.

The genes are TRBV11-2 and TRBJ2-1, with 11 bases lining up with TRBD2. In germline, CDR1 is SGHAT, CDR2 FQNNGV. The CDR3 sequence is 15 residues long. Trimming cost V 6 bases and J 4 bases; bases outside gene matches: 5. This chain's CDR3 is CASRATSGGYNEQFF. As DNA, the CDR3 is TGTGCCAGCAGGGCCACTAGCGGGGGATACAATGAGCAGTTCTTC.

In its sample, this clonotype was seen many times. The chain uses TRBV29-1 and TRBJ2-3; 9 nucleotides align to TRBD1. Germline V lookup: CDR1 SQVTM, CDR2 ANQGSEA. This CDR3 has 15 amino acids. The trim removed 0 bases at V and 5 bases at J, leaving 6 bases unmatched. This CDR3 is CSVEDLQGARDTQYF. The CDR3, as DNA: TGCAGCGTTGAAGACCTACAGGGGGCGCGAGATACGCAGTATTTT.

The chain joins TRBV4-1 to TRBJ2-3; 7 bases are a match to TRBD2. The CDR3 covers 15 residues. The V segment lost 1 base and the J segment 2 bases; nucleotides outside the gene matches: 3. The germline gives CDR1 MGHRA, CDR2 YSYEKL. CDR3 amino acids: CASSQGGTITDTQYF. Here the CDR3 DNA reads TGCGCCAGCAGCCAAGGCGGGACTATCACAGATACGCAGTATTTT.

The CDR3 spells CAWSRWENPGELFF. The CDR3 DNA is TGTGCCTGGAGTCGGTGGGAGAATCCCGGGGAGCTGTTTTTT. The chain is built from TRBV30 and TRBJ2-2; tentatively, D is TRBD2 (5 bases). Germline CDR1 GTSNPN, CDR2 SVGIG (reference sequence). This CDR3 contains 14 residues. The V end was cut by 2 bases, the J end by 6 bases, with 13 bases between.

This clonotype was seen only once. A much larger clone lies one base from this, so it may be a read error. The V gene is TRBV12-3 or TRBV12-4, the J gene TRBJ1-2; D is unclear. CDR3 length equals 12 residues. The chain's CDR3 is CTSRRTDYGYTF. The CDR3 DNA reads TGTACCAGCAGAAGAACGGACTATGGCTACACCTTC.

This clonotype was counted ten times or more. The chain has TRBV4-1 and TRBJ2-3; 8 bases are shared with TRBD2. The ends lost 0 bases at V and 2 bases at J; junction bases unmatched: 7. This CDR3 region has 17 residues. Germline V gene sequence: CDR1 MGHRA, CDR2 YSYEKL. The CDR3 is CASSQDGTGGLTDTQYF. The DNA for the CDR3 is TGCGCCAGCAGCCAAGATGGGACGGGGGGGCTCACAGATACGCAGTATTTT.

This clonotype was found many times. The chain couples TRBV24-1 to TRBJ2-5; 9 bases align to TRBD2. The CDR3 is made up of 15 amino acids. Germline loops: CDR1 KGHDR, CDR2 SFDVKD. The V segment lost 2 bases and the J segment 2 bases; nucleotides outside the gene matches: 2. The CDR3 nucleotides read TGTGCCACCAGTGATTCGGGACTAGCACAAGAGACCCAGTACTTC. Its translation: CATSDSGLAQETQYF.

This clonotype has more than one count but fewer than ten. The chain joins TRBV27 to TRBJ2-1; D is ambiguous. Germline loops: CDR1 MNHEY, CDR2 SMNVEV (reference sequence). The ends were cut back, 1 base at V and 8 bases at J, with 18 bases in the middle. The CDR3 is made up of 16 amino acids. CDR3 amino acids: CASSLYSDAWADEQFF. The DNA for the CDR3 is TGTGCCAGCAGTTTATACTCGGACGCTTGGGCGGATGAGCAGTTCTTC.

This clonotype was seen many times. The chain uses TRBV11-2 and TRBJ2-2; D remains ambiguous. CDR3 length equals 13 residues. Germline CDR1 reads SGHAT; CDR2 reads FQNNGV. V was clipped by 4 bases and J by 4 bases, with 7 bases between them. CDR3 sequence (DNA): TGTGCCAGCAGCTCAACACCCACCGGGGAGCTGTTTTTT. Translation: CASSSTPTGELFF.

V and J are TRBV11-2 and TRBJ2-1; 8 positions match TRBD2. V dropped 0 bases and J dropped 10; count of bases not matched to a gene: 5. CDR1 is SGHAT and CDR2 is FQNNGV in the germline V gene. The CDR3 sequence is 14 residues long. The CDR3 spells CASSLDAGGYEQFF. For the CDR3, the DNA is TGTGCCAGCAGCTTAGATGCGGGGGGATACGAGCAGTTCTTC.

This clonotype was detected many times. The J gene is TRBJ1-3, the V gene TRBV12-3 or TRBV12-4, with 9 nucleotides matching TRBD1. This CDR3 spans 16 amino acids. Germline trimming cut 3 bases from V and 2 bases from J; bases unmatched to any gene: 5. The CDR3 DNA reads as TGTGCCAGCAGTTTTAACAGGGGGCCTCCTGGAAACACCATATATTTT. As protein: CASSFNRGPPGNTIYF.

This clonotype showed up just a few times. The gene calls are TRBV27 and TRBJ2-1, with D uncertain. The CDR3 sequence is 20 residues long. From germline, CDR1 is MNHEY and CDR2 SMNVEV (reference sequence). V was pared by 5 bases and J by 0 bases, with 26 bases between. The CDR3 loop is CASSALSPRRHQSSYNEQFF. Written as DNA, the CDR3 is TGTGCCAGCAGTGCCTTATCACCCAGACGGCACCAAAGCTCCTACAATGAGCAGTTCTTC.

This clonotype turned up a few times. This chain connects TRBV4-1 to TRBJ2-7; D unresolved. Germline CDR1 is MGHRA and CDR2 is YSYEKL. V dropped 0 bases and J dropped 6 bases, with 15 bases sitting between them. The CDR3 consists of 15 residues. Written as DNA, the CDR3 is TGCGCCAGCAGCCAAGAACTGACCGGAAGGGCCGAGCAGTACTTC. It encodes CASSQELTGRAEQYF.

There are many counts of this clonotype. This chain joins TRBV7-6 and TRBJ2-1; 11 bases are shared with TRBD2. CDR1 and CDR2 from the germline V gene are SGHVS and FNYEAQ. The junction had 7 bases not matched to a gene; V was cut back by 1 base and J by 5 bases. This CDR3 spans 17 amino acids. CDR3 nucleotide sequence: TGTGCCAGCAGCTTAGGGTTGCTAGCGGGGGGACACAATGAGCAGTTCTTC. It yields the protein CASSLGLLAGGHNEQFF.

V and J are TRBV6-5 and TRBJ1-2; D remains ambiguous. The germline gives CDR1 MNHEY, CDR2 SVGAGI. V was trimmed by 7 bases and J by 2 bases, leaving 14 bases between them. CDR3 size: 14 residues. The CDR3: CASTWRTGNYGYTF. The DNA for the CDR3 is TGTGCCAGCACCTGGAGGACTGGGAACTATGGCTACACCTTC.

V gene TRBV5-1 combines with J gene TRBJ2-2; weak D call: TRBD1 (6 bases). CDR1 is SGHRS and CDR2 is YFSETQ in the germline V gene. V dropped 3 bases and J dropped 2 bases, with 14 bases sitting between them. This CDR3 is built from 16 residues. The CDR3 DNA sequence: TGCGCCAGCAGCTATGGACAGTCCTCTAACACCGGGGAGCTGTTTTTT. Protein: CASSYGQSSNTGELFF. The full variable domain, in which reference TRBV5-1 and TRBJ2-2 provide the parts outside the CDR3, is KAGVTQTPRYLIKTRGQQVTLSCSPISGHRSVSWYQQTPGQGLQFLFEYFSETQRNKGNFPGRFSGRQFSNSRSEMNVSTLELGDSALYLCASSYGQSSNTGELFFGEGSRLTVL.

V and J are TRBV4-1 and TRBJ2-3; 9 bases line up with TRBD2. Germline trimming cut 0 bases from V and 4 bases from J; bases unmatched to any gene: 2. Germline V lookup: CDR1 MGHRA, CDR2 YSYEKL. The CDR3 consists of 15 residues. CDR3 region: CASSQERGGPDTQYF. In DNA, the CDR3 is TGCGCCAGCAGCCAAGAGCGGGGGGGCCCAGATACGCAGTATTTT.

This clonotype was counted many times. J is TRBJ1-1 and V is TRBV5-1, with D tentatively TRBD1 (6 bases). This CDR3 region has 16 residues. The ends were cut back, 4 bases at V and 0 bases at J, with 16 bases in the middle. From germline, CDR1 is SGHRS and CDR2 YFSETQ. The CDR3 sequence: CASSVNPTGMNTEAFF. CDR3 bases: TGCGCCAGCAGCGTGAATCCCACAGGGATGAACACTGAAGCTTTCTTT.

This clonotype showed up just a few times. The genes are TRBV3-1 and TRBJ2-5; D not certain. This CDR3 has 13 residues. Germline CDR1 LGHDT, CDR2 YNNKEL (reference sequence). V gave up 1 base and J gave up 4 bases, with 7 bases separating them. In DNA, the CDR3 is TGTGCCAGCAGCCAAGGGGGAAGAGAGACCCAGTACTTC. Translated, it gives CASSQGGRETQYF.

This clonotype was detected only a few times. The chain carries TRBV20-1 and TRBJ2-1; TRBD2 is a possible D gene (6 bases). The CDR3 covers 11 residues. V was pared by 6 bases and J by 9 bases, with 12 bases between. Looked up from germline, CDR1 is DFQATT and CDR2 is SNEGSKA (reference sequence). The CDR3 DNA follows: TGCAGTGCCATGACTAGTTTTGAGCAGTTCTTC. This sequence encodes CSAMTSFEQFF.

This clonotype was observed many times. The CDR3 here is CASSSAHSGGNTIYF. CDR3 in DNA: TGTGCCAGCAGTTCGGCTCACTCCGGGGGAAACACCATATATTTT. This chain joins TRBV12-3 or TRBV12-4 and TRBJ1-3; D call uncertain. The V gene lost 4 bases and the J gene lost 4 bases, with 14 bases spanning the gap. The CDR3 is made up of 15 amino acids.

This clonotype was recorded at least ten times. The J gene is TRBJ2-1, the V gene TRBV10-3, with 8 bases fitting TRBD1. The CDR3 is 15 residues long. With 7 bases clipped from V and 1 base from J, the junction kept 6 bases outside the gene matches. Germline CDR1 reads ENHRY; CDR2 reads SYGVKD. The CDR3 DNA reads TGTGCCATCATCCTGACAGGGGAGTCCTACAATGAGCAGTTCTTC. Its translation is CAIILTGESYNEQFF.

This clonotype was counted at least ten times. V usage is TRBV6-4 and J usage is TRBJ2-1; D not certain. This CDR3 region has 13 residues. Trimming pared 2 bases from V and 10 bases from J, leaving 12 bases between. CDR1 MRHNA and CDR2 SNTAGT come from the germline V gene. In DNA, the CDR3 is TGTGCCAGCAGTGACGGGCCTACGGGCGAGCAGTTCTTC. Residues: CASSDGPTGEQFF.

The rearrangement joins TRBV12-5 to TRBJ2-2; maybe TRBD1 (5 bases). The CDR3 is made up of 15 amino acids. Trimming took off 1 base at V and 6 bases at J, with 12 bases between the two ends. In germline, CDR1 is LGHNT, CDR2 FRNRAP. The CDR3 loop reads CASGLEPGKAGELFF. DNA of the CDR3: TGTGCTAGTGGTTTGGAACCAGGGAAGGCCGGGGAGCTGTTTTTT.